Below, one T cell receptor (beta chain) is given with its context. Its antigen remains unidentified. This sample is drawn from a study of T cells after yellow fever vaccination. Findings of the study overall: A minor fraction of clonotypes spanned both CD4 and CD8 compartments. Clones that expanded after primary vaccination mostly reappeared after the booster (roughly 95% CD4, around 87% CD8).

Each CDR3 protein is one row after TCRdb ran MiXCR on the 5' RACE reads. The sample yields 500,000 to 550,000 distinct CDR3 sequences, less than 25% seen once. The V and J ends lost 6 bases and 5 bases respectively, with 13 bases between them. The CDR3 has 12 amino acids. Germline-derived CDR1 and CDR2 are DFQATT and SNEGSKA (reference sequence). Here the sequenced sample was PBMCs, taken approximately 22 days after the first yellow fever vaccination. This chain joins TRBV20-1 and TRBJ2-5, with a possible D match to TRBD2 (6 bases). The receptor's source is a man younger than 30 who received the YFV17D yellow fever vaccine. The CDR3 protein is CSAGGTGETQYF. In DNA form, the CDR3 reads TGCAGTGCAGGCGGGACGGGGGAGACCCAGTACTTC.